The source of this T cell receptor beta chain is a study of blood T cell repertoires in COVID-19. The CDR3 is made up of 12 amino acids. After removal of 4 bases from V and 10 bases from J, the junction contained 5 bases not matched to a gene. Germline CDR1 is GTSNPN and CDR2 is SVGIG (reference sequence). Authors' methods: It was from reference gene primer amplification that nucleated cell counts were estimated. The method was immunoSEQ multiplex PCR; TCRdb's version includes in-frame clones alone and lacks a portion of them. V and J calls and clone size are those listed in that table; D and trimming were worked out from the DNA. This table holds approximately 220,000 clones, about four fifths found once.

The sequencing sample was made of peripheral blood. This chain uses TRBV30 with TRBJ1-2, with 11 bases aligning to TRBD1. The sequence came from a woman over 75 with acute or convalescent COVID-19. CDR3 DNA: TGTGCCTGGACTCCGGGACAGGGGGTCTACACCTTC. Translating gives CAWTPGQGVYTF.